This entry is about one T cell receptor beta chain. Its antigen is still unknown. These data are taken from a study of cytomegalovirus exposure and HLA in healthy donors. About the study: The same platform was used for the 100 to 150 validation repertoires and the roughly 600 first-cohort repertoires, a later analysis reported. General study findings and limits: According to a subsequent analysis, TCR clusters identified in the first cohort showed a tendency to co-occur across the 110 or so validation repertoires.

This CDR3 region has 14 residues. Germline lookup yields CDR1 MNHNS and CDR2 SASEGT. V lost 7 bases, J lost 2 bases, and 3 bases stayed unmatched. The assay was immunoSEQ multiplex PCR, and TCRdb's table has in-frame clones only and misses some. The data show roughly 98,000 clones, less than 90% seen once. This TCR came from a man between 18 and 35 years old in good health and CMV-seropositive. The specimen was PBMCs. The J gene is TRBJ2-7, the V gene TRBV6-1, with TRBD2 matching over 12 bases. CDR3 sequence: CASTGLAGPYEQYF. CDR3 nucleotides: TGTGCCAGCACCGGACTAGCGGGACCCTACGAGCAGTACTTC.